This TCR beta chain emerged from a study of T cells in tumors after PD-1 blockade. Across the whole study: Treatment was either pembrolizumab 200 mg every 3 weeks or cemiplimab 350 mg every 2 weeks. During anti-PD-1 treatment, some patients continued daily vismodegib 150 mg. Mean per blood sample: some 120,000 templates (about 23,000-257,772), around 35,000 unique clonotypes.

Sequenced by immunoSEQ multiplex PCR; TCRdb stores in-frame clones only, minus some. The sample includes around 50,000 clones, about four fifths of them seen just once. Germline V gives CDR1 SGHRS, CDR2 YFSETQ. There are 17 residues in the CDR3. Trimming took 4 bases from V and 1 from J; bases not matched to a gene: 9. Sequences were derived from PBMCs, sampled before anti-PD-1 treatment. The clonotype was recovered from a human donor with basal cell carcinoma. The chain has TRBV5-1 and TRBJ1-4, with 8 bases aligning to TRBD1. In nucleotides, the CDR3 is TGCGCCAGCAGCACCGGACAGGGAGCGGGAACTAATGAAAAACTGTTTTTT. Encoded protein: CASSTGQGAGTNEKLFF.